These 17 T cell receptor beta chains originate from one sample sequenced in a study of OX40 agonist ivuxolimab in advanced cancers. Here immunoSEQ multiplex PCR was the method, and the copy in TCRdb shows in-frame clones only, minus some. The sample shows fewer than 95,000 clones, approximately 80% of them seen only once. Sample: CD4+ or CD8+ T cells sorted from blood, taken in a trial of the OX40 agonist ivuxolimab. The receptors were sampled from an adult with an advanced solid tumor such as melanoma, head and neck, liver or kidney cancer.

The V gene is TRBV30, the J gene TRBJ1-4; 9 bases are shared with TRBD1. CDR3 length: 12 residues. The V segment lost 3 bases and the J segment 8 bases; nucleotides outside the gene matches: 1. The germline CDR1 and CDR2 sequences are GTSNPN and SVGIG (reference sequence). As DNA, the CDR3 is TGTGCCTGGAGGGACAGGGGCGAAAAACTGTTTTTT. This gives the protein CAWRDRGEKLFF. The entire variable domain, with the rest obtained from reference TRBV30 and TRBJ1-4, is as follows: SQTIHQWPATLVQPVGSPLSLECTVEGTSNPNLYWYRQAAGRGLQLLFYSVGIGQISSEVPQNLSASRPQDRQFILSSKKLLLSDSGFYLCAWRDRGEKLFFGSGTQLSVL.

The chain employs TRBV5-1 and TRBJ1-2; 9 bases map to TRBD1. The J segment lost 6 bases and the V segment lost 4 bases, leaving 7 bases of the junction unmatched. In germline, CDR1 is SGHRS, CDR2 YFSETQ. This CDR3 contains 14 residues. The CDR3 coding sequence is TGCGCCAGCAGCCCAGGACAGGGGAGTGATGGCTACACCTTC. It is translated as CASSPGQGSDGYTF.

This clone was counted between two and nine times. The CDR3 DNA is TGTGCCAGCAGCTTAACACAAACTGGTGAAAAACTGTTTTTT. Residues: CASSLTQTGEKLFF. The J gene is TRBJ1-4, the V gene TRBV7-9; D is uncertain. The V end was cut by 2 bases, the J end by 7 bases, with 11 bases between. The CDR3 has 14 residues. The V gene's germline CDR1 is SEHNR and CDR2 FQNEAQ (reference sequence).

This clone has just one count. The chain combines TRBV5-6 with TRBJ1-1; no definite D call. V dropped 2 bases and J dropped 1 base, with 15 bases sitting between them. Germline lookup yields CDR1 SGHDT and CDR2 YYEEEE. CDR3 length: 16 residues. DNA for the CDR3: TGTGCCAGCAGCTTTAGAAAGTCGGAGGGGAACACTGAAGCTTTCTTT. It is translated as CASSFRKSEGNTEAFF.

V usage is TRBV13 and J usage is TRBJ2-4; perhaps TRBD1 as D (6 bases). The CDR3 extends over 15 amino acids. Germline V gene sequence: CDR1 PRHDT, CDR2 FYEKMQ (reference sequence). Trimming took off 1 base at V and 3 bases at J, with 10 bases between the two ends. The CDR3 loop reads CASSLAGASKNIQYF. The CDR3 nucleotides read TGTGCCAGCAGCTTAGCAGGGGCGAGCAAAAACATTCAGTACTTC.

The rearrangement uses TRBV11-2 and TRBJ2-7; possibly TRBD1 or TRBD2 for D (6 bases each). Trimming cost V 8 bases and J 6 bases, with 17 bases left between them. The length of the CDR3 is 13 residues. Looked up from germline, CDR1 is SGHAT and CDR2 is FQNNGV. The CDR3 nucleotides are TGTGCCAGCCGACCCTATGGGGGGCGCGAGCAGTACTTC. Protein sequence: CASRPYGGREQYF.

This clone was detected a few times. Other nucleotide sequences in the sample specify the same CDR3. V and J are TRBV4-1 and TRBJ1-5; no definite D call. The length of the CDR3 is 14 residues. Germline V gene lookup returns CDR1 MGHRA and CDR2 YSYEKL. Trimming pared 3 bases from V and 0 bases from J, leaving 6 bases between. This chain's CDR3 is CASSQAASNQPQHF. The CDR3 DNA reads as TGCGCCAGCAGCCAGGCCGCTAGCAATCAGCCCCAGCATTTT.

The V and J genes are TRBV6-1 and TRBJ2-7, with 7 bases matching TRBD2. This CDR3 region has 11 residues. Per the germline V gene, CDR1 is MNHNS and CDR2 is SASEGT. J was trimmed by 4 bases and V by 6 bases; bases with no gene match: 0. The CDR3 coding sequence is TGTGCCAGCAGGGGGGGGTACGAGCAGTACTTC. This encodes CASRGGYEQYF.

The genes are TRBV30 and TRBJ1-2; no definite D call. V shed 8 bases and J shed 2 bases, with 12 bases lying between them. The length of the CDR3 is 12 residues. Germline V gives CDR1 GTSNPN, CDR2 SVGIG (reference sequence). The CDR3 nucleotides are TGTGCCCTCTTTTCAACCAACTATGGCTACACCTTC. This translates into CALFSTNYGYTF.

This chain joins TRBV5-1 and TRBJ2-5; D unresolved. The CDR3 runs to 14 residues. CDR1 is SGHRS, CDR2 YFSETQ, per germline. V was clipped by 0 bases and J by 2 bases, with 8 bases between them. The CDR3 sequence: CASSLGVVQETQYF. CDR3 nucleotide sequence: TGCGCCAGCAGCTTGGGGGTAGTTCAAGAGACCCAGTACTTC.

The V and J genes are TRBV5-1 and TRBJ1-2; tentatively, D is TRBD1 (6 bases). The CDR3 has 16 amino acids. The germline V and J ends were trimmed by 0 bases and 7 bases, with 19 bases remaining between them. The V gene's germline CDR1 is SGHRS and CDR2 YFSETQ. This chain's CDR3 is CASSLGRGPASIGYTF. CDR3 bases: TGCGCCAGCAGCTTGGGGCGGGGGCCAGCGAGTATTGGCTACACCTTC. Full variable domain (remainder filled in from reference TRBV5-1 and TRBJ1-2): KAGVTQTPRYLIKTRGQQVTLSCSPISGHRSVSWYQQTPGQGLQFLFEYFSETQRNKGNFPGRFSGRQFSNSRSEMNVSTLELGDSALYLCASSLGRGPASIGYTFGSGTRLTVV.

The V and J genes are TRBV29-1 and TRBJ2-1; possibly TRBD1 for D (6 bases). CDR1 SQVTM and CDR2 ANQGSEA come from the germline V gene. This CDR3 spans 16 amino acids. V dropped 3 bases and J dropped 2 bases, with 17 bases sitting between them. The CDR3 sequence is CSVEDTGWRTYNEQFF. Written as DNA, the CDR3 is TGCAGCGTTGAGGATACAGGGTGGAGGACCTACAATGAGCAGTTCTTC.

This clone was detected only once. The V call is TRBV6-5, the J call TRBJ2-5; D remains unclear. The CDR3 covers 14 residues. CDR1 is MNHEY and CDR2 is SVGAGI in the germline V gene. Trimming cost V 2 bases and J 1 base, with 8 bases left between them. The chain's CDR3 is CASSYRVPQETQYF. In DNA, the CDR3 is TGTGCCAGCAGTTACAGAGTCCCCCAAGAGACCCAGTACTTC.

CDR3 DNA sequence: TGTGCCAGTAGTATTAGGGACAGGAGGTCGGTCTATGGCTACACCTTC. As protein: CASSIRDRRSVYGYTF. J is TRBJ1-2 and V is TRBV19; 8 positions agree with TRBD1. CDR1 is LNHDA, CDR2 SQIVND, per germline (reference sequence). With V trimmed by 3 bases and J by 4 bases, 10 bases remained unmatched. The CDR3 contains 16 residues.

The chain recombines TRBV7-9 with TRBJ2-5, with a tentative D call TRBD1 (5 bases). V was clipped by 6 bases and J by 2 bases, with 7 bases between them. The CDR3 runs 12 residues. The germline gives CDR1 SEHNR, CDR2 FQNEAQ (reference sequence). CDR3 DNA: TGTGCCAGCAGACGACAGCAAGAGACCCAGTACTTC. Residues: CASRRQQETQYF.

The genes are TRBV18 and TRBJ1-4, with 8 bases matching TRBD1. Germline assignment: CDR1 KGHSH and CDR2 LQKENI. V was pared by 1 base and J by 8 bases, with 6 bases of the junction left unmatched. There are 15 residues in the CDR3. CDR3 sequence reads: CASSPRTGTGEKLFF. In DNA, the CDR3 is TGTGCCAGCTCACCACGGACAGGGACAGGCGAAAAACTGTTTTTT.

The J gene is TRBJ1-5, the V gene TRBV4-1; D gene unclear. There are 13 residues in the CDR3. V dropped 5 bases and J dropped 9 bases, with 14 bases sitting between them. CDR1 and CDR2 from the germline V gene are MGHRA and YSYEKL. The chain's CDR3 is CASSKALWWPQHF. The CDR3 coding sequence is TGCGCCAGCAGCAAGGCCCTCTGGTGGCCCCAGCATTTT.